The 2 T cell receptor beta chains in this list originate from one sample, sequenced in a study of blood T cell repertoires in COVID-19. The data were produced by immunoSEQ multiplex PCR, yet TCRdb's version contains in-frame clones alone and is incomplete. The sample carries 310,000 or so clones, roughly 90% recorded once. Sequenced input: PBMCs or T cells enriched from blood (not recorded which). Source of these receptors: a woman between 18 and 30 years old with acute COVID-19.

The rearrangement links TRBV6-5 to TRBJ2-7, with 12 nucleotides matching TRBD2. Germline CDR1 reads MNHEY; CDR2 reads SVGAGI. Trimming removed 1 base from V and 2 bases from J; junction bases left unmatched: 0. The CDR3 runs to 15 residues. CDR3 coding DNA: TGTGCCAGCAGTTACTGGACTAGCGGGGCCTACGAGCAGTACTTC. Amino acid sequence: CASSYWTSGAYEQYF.

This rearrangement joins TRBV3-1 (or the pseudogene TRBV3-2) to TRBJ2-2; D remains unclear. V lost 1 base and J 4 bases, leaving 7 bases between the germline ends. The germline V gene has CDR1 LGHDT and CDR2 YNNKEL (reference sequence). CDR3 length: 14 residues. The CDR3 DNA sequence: TGTGCCAGCAGCCAAGCCCGAGCCACCGGGGAGCTGTTTTTT. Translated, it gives CASSQARATGELFF.